Following are 3 T cell receptor beta chains from one sample sequenced in a study of T cell responses to AZD1222 COVID-19 vaccine (dated by TCRdb to 2020 to 2022). What the time point label conveys for this sample: about 28 days (+/-7) after the second vaccine dose. The library relied on the immunoSEQ multiplex PCR assay. In TCRdb, the immuneACCESS table is reduced to in-frame sequences with V and J assigned. These tables do not hold every clone; where another copy was compared, an unresolved V gene accounts for under half, and the others remain unexplained. This sample comprises fewer than 100,000 clones, less than 85% of them detected only once. The top ten clonotypes cover more than 13% of the sample. Material: peripheral blood, obtained 28 days after the second AZD1222 dose. The receptors stem from an adult who received the AZD1222 COVID-19 vaccine.

The chain's CDR3 is CASRTAMNTEAFF. The CDR3 DNA is TGTGCCAGCAGGACAGCGATGAACACTGAAGCTTTCTTT. V and J are TRBV6-5 and TRBJ1-1; D possibly corresponds to TRBD1 (5 bases). V lost 6 bases and J 0 bases, leaving 8 bases between the germline ends. Germline values: CDR1 MNHEY, CDR2 SVGAGI. This CDR3 contains 13 residues.

In this sample, this clone turned up once. CDR3 nucleotide sequence: TGTGCCTGTATGACCGCCGGGGGCACTGAAGCTTTCTTT. Translating it yields CACMTAGGTEAFF. The chain has TRBV30 and TRBJ1-1; D is perhaps TRBD1 (5 bases). The CDR3 length is 13 residues. Trimming removed 6 bases at V and 4 bases at J, with 15 bases between. Per the germline V gene, CDR1 is GTSNPN and CDR2 is SVGIG (reference sequence).

The CDR3 loop is CASSRDRGGPNTGELFF. The CDR3, as DNA: TGTGCCAGCAGCCGGGACAGGGGGGGCCCGAACACCGGGGAGCTGTTTTTT. The chain joins TRBV7-2 to TRBJ2-2; 11 nucleotides line up with TRBD1. Germline lookup yields CDR1 SGHTA and CDR2 FQGNSA. The CDR3 runs to 17 residues. After removal of 5 bases from V and 0 bases from J, the junction contained 5 bases not matched to a gene.